Listed below are T cell receptor beta chains from one sample, sequenced in a study of blood T cells in healthy people across ages. MiXCR was run by TCRdb on the 5' RACE reads, yielding one entry per CDR3 protein. Among around 1,500,000 distinct CDR3 sequences, 35% to 45% were seen once, and the ten largest hold roughly 7.9%. The sample was blood. The receptor source for this set is a woman younger than 35 in good health. The conserved cysteine and the conserved F or W are not part of the CDR3 here. Fields, in order: V gene, J gene, CDR3 protein.

TRBV7-9,TRBJ1-4,ASSLGVAGGPEKLF
TRBV27,TRBJ2-7,ASSPGLDTYEQY
TRBV4-1,TRBJ1-5,ASRDVGRTGQPQH
TRBV18,TRBJ2-3,ASSPKQGAGTDTQY
TRBV10-3,TRBJ1-1,ATRDRATEAF
TRBV28,-,ASSNTGTGTLYEQY
TRBV2,TRBJ1-3,ASSEWGGNTIY
TRBV15,TRBJ1-5,ATSRDQGMGQPQH
TRBV28,TRBJ2-7,ASLGVESSYEQY
TRBV5-1,TRBJ2-7,ASSASGDEQY
TRBV21-1,TRBJ1-3,ASSKNGEFSIY
TRBV30,TRBJ1-5,AWNRGLGNQPQH
TRBV3-1,-,ASSQGLGQGVETQY
TRBV20-1,-,SAKASPREQY
TRBV4-1,TRBJ2-5,ASSQGVIETQY
TRBV20-1,TRBJ1-2,SARDFRETGYT
TRBV12-3/TRBV12-4,TRBJ1-1,ASSLGARGGNTEAF
TRBV25-1,TRBJ2-3,ARSVGTNTDTQY
TRBV20-1,TRBJ2-4,SARANARLNIQY
TRBV20-1,TRBJ2-1,SARDPASGGGEQF
TRBV12-5,TRBJ2-5,ASGREETQY
TRBV7-2,TRBJ1-6,ASSRYFGTGKTNSPLH
TRBV10-3,TRBJ2-5,AATGTSGNEQY
TRBV2,TRBJ1-2,ASSPPGELYGYT
TRBV27,-,ASSFLRDRLHEQY
TRBV27,TRBJ1-4,ASSPPGGKLF
TRBV6-1,TRBJ2-3,ASSEFGAASTDTQY
TRBV27,TRBJ2-2,ASSQGQGMETGELF
TRBV2,TRBJ2-5,ASSPTGREETQY
TRBV20-1,TRBJ2-1,SARGGDRVYNEQF
TRBV13,TRBJ2-5,ASSLRGDQETQY
TRBV24-1,TRBJ2-2,ATSDLQRGRNTGELF
TRBV3-1,TRBJ1-5,ASSQGTARNQPQH
TRBV5-1,TRBJ2-7,ASSHGTSIYEQY
TRBV14,TRBJ2-7,ASSQDRREEQY
TRBV18,TRBJ2-7,ASSREVNYEQY
TRBV25-1,TRBJ2-7,ATRDSRSYEQY
TRBV7-9,TRBJ2-1,ASSSDLAGANEQF
TRBV9,TRBJ2-2,ASSVPRWDGRNTGELF
TRBV4-1,TRBJ2-7,ASSRTLAENYEQY
TRBV7-9,TRBJ2-1,ASSSAGTSGHEQF
TRBV29-1,TRBJ1-3,SVGLDQGAGGNTIY
TRBV5-1,-,ASRTSGACEQY
TRBV6-6,TRBJ2-7,ASSLGGSSYGQY
TRBV27,TRBJ1-2,ASSWTPNYGYT
TRBV4-2,TRBJ2-3,ASKSNQPTDTQY
TRBV20-1,TRBJ2-7,SAREAGVPYEQY
TRBV20-1,TRBJ2-7,SARGTSFGGHEQY
TRBV9,TRBJ1-1,ASSSRTDSTEAF
TRBV6-1,TRBJ2-3,ASSEGPKWDTQY
TRBV24-1,TRBJ2-7,ATSDLRLADSYEQY
TRBV29-1,TRBJ2-3,SVEPGSTDTQY
TRBV16,TRBJ2-3,ASSQGAVRDTQY